Following are 13 T cell receptor beta chains from one sample sequenced in a study of OX40 agonist ivuxolimab in advanced cancers. Generated by immunoSEQ multiplex PCR, the TCRdb table keeps only in-frame clones and is missing some. This table has around 45,000 clones, about four fifths appearing once. The sequencing here drew on CD4+ or CD8+ T cells sorted from blood, taken in a trial of the OX40 agonist ivuxolimab. Source of these receptors: an adult with an advanced solid tumor such as melanoma, head and neck, liver or kidney cancer.

As for this clone: Its ends do not fully match the called genes, so a read error is possible. This chain connects TRBV10-1 to TRBJ1-1; no definite D call. The germline V gene has CDR1 WNHNN and CDR2 SYGVQD (reference sequence). CDR3 length equals 13 residues. DNA of the CDR3: TGCACCAGCAGCGGCCCTTTGAACACTGAAGCTTTCTTT. Its protein is CTSSGPLNTEAFF.

This clone was seen a single time. The V call is TRBV10-3, the J call TRBJ2-7, with D perhaps matching TRBD1 or TRBD2 (5 bases each). From germline, CDR1 is ENHRY and CDR2 SYGVKD. This CDR3 is 14 amino acids long. The ends were cut back, 3 bases at V and 0 bases at J, with 9 bases in the middle. The CDR3, as DNA: TGTGCCATCAGTGACGGGACGCACTCCTACGAGCAGTACTTC. It codes for CAISDGTHSYEQYF.

This clone was counted only a few times. The chain combines TRBV25-1 with TRBJ2-7, with 7 bases aligning to TRBD1. CDR1 is MGHDK, CDR2 SYGVNS, per germline. The CDR3 covers 14 residues. Losses at the gene ends were 3 bases for V and 2 bases for J; bases not matched to a gene: 4. The CDR3, as DNA: TGTGCCAGCAGTGAGGAGCAGGGGGCCTACGAGCAGTACTTC. Translation gives CASSEEQGAYEQYF.

This rearrangement joins TRBV5-1 to TRBJ1-1; TRBD1 agrees at 7 bases. Germline-derived CDR1 and CDR2 are SGHRS and YFSETQ. V lost 5 bases to trimming and J lost 3 bases; unmatched junction nucleotides: 7. The CDR3 has 14 amino acids. This chain's CDR3 is CASRKQGPYTEAFF. The CDR3 DNA sequence: TGCGCCAGCAGAAAACAGGGGCCGTACACTGAAGCTTTCTTT.

Only one count was recorded for this clone. The gene calls are TRBV28 and TRBJ1-1; 8 bases match TRBD1. Germline V CDR1 and CDR2: MDHEN, SYDVKM. The CDR3 sequence is 14 residues long. V trimming: 4 bases; J trimming: 5 bases; junction bases outside the gene matches: 6. The chain's CDR3 is CASSYTGGRTEAFF. The CDR3 DNA reads as TGTGCCAGCAGTTATACAGGGGGGAGAACTGAAGCTTTCTTT.

The gene calls are TRBV28 and TRBJ1-2, with TRBD1 as a possible D gene (6 bases). Germline assignment: CDR1 MDHEN and CDR2 SYDVKM. This CDR3 is 15 amino acids long. Trimming shortened V by 4 bases and J by 4 bases, and 16 bases separated the two germline ends. The CDR3: CASSSTGKLSYGYTF. The CDR3 DNA reads as TGTGCCAGCAGTTCAACAGGGAAATTAAGCTATGGCTACACCTTC.

Only a few counts were recorded for this clone. The genes are TRBV7-9 and TRBJ1-5; no clear D. V lost 3 bases and J lost 4, with 7 bases in between. The germline gives CDR1 SEHNR, CDR2 FQNEAQ (reference sequence). CDR3 length: 13 residues. The CDR3 loop is CASSFDGNQPQHF. DNA of the CDR3: TGTGCCAGCAGCTTTGACGGGAATCAGCCCCAGCATTTT.

The J gene is TRBJ1-1, the V gene TRBV28; D might be TRBD1 (6 bases). The V end lost 5 bases, the J end lost 5 bases, and 18 bases lay between the germline ends. In germline, CDR1 is MDHEN, CDR2 SYDVKM. The CDR3 extends over 15 amino acids. For the CDR3, the DNA is TGTGCCAGCAGTCCCGCGTTGGGGGCGCATACTGAAGCTTTCTTT. Protein: CASSPALGAHTEAFF.

The chain employs TRBV9 and TRBJ1-1, with unresolved D. The V end lost 3 bases, the J end lost 7 bases, and 10 bases lay between the germline ends. Germline CDR1 and CDR2: SGDLS and YYNGEE. This CDR3 contains 12 residues. The CDR3 region has the DNA TGTGCCAGCAGCGCGTTGGAGGGTGAAGCTTTCTTT. Protein sequence: CASSALEGEAFF. Looking up the rest from reference TRBV9 and TRBJ1-1 gives the full variable domain: DSGVTQTPKHLITATGQRVTLRCSPRSGDLSVYWYQQSLDQGLQFLIQYYNGEERAKGNILERFSAQQFPDLHSELNLSSLELGDSALYFCASSALEGEAFFGQGTRLTVV.

This clone occurred once. This sequence joins TRBV21-1 and TRBJ1-3. TRBV21-1 is a recognized pseudogene. This CDR3 contains 13 residues. CDR3 region: CASSPRGHGERYF. As DNA, the CDR3 is TGTGCCAGCAGCCCGCGCGGGCACGGGGAAAGATATTTT.

This clone was detected only a few times. The chain carries TRBV7-3 and TRBJ2-1; D is perhaps TRBD2 (6 bases). Germline V lookup: CDR1 SGHTA, CDR2 FQGTGA. This CDR3 has 15 residues. The V and J ends lost 5 bases and 2 bases respectively, with 13 bases between them. Here the CDR3 DNA reads TGTGCCAGCAGCCCCCTCGGAGGGACCTACAATGAGCAGTTCTTC. As protein: CASSPLGGTYNEQFF.

V and J are TRBV4-3 and TRBJ1-2; the D gene is possibly TRBD1 (5 bases). The V and J ends lost 5 bases and 8 bases respectively, with 15 bases between them. Germline values: CDR1 LGHNA, CDR2 YSLEER. The CDR3 loop spans 13 amino acids. The chain's CDR3 is CASSFSRGGGYTF. In DNA form, the CDR3 reads TGCGCCAGCAGCTTCAGTAGGGGCGGCGGCTACACCTTC.

This chain uses TRBV7-2 with TRBJ2-6, with D unresolved. The germline gives CDR1 SGHTA, CDR2 FQGNSA. The ends were cut back, 5 bases at V and 0 bases at J, with 11 bases in the middle. There are 16 residues in the CDR3. The CDR3 protein is CASSIGPPSGANVLTF. The CDR3 nucleotides read TGTGCCAGCAGCATCGGGCCGCCCTCTGGGGCCAACGTCCTGACTTTC.